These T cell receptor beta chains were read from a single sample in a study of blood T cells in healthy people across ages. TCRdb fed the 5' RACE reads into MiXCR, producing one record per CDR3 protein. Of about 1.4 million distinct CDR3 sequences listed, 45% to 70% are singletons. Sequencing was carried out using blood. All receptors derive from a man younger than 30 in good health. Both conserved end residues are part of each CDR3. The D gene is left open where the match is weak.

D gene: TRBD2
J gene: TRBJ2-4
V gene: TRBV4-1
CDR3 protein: CASSLVPDGRDIQYF

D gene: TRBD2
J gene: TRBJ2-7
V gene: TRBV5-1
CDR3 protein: CASSWGLADLSYEQYF

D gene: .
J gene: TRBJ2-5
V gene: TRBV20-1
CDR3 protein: CSAEGVRETQYF

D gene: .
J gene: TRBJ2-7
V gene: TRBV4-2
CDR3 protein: CASSRGLNYEQYF

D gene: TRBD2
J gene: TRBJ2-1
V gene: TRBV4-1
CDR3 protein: CASSQESSGSLGNEQFF

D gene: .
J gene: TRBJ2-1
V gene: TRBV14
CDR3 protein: CASSPRFSEQFF

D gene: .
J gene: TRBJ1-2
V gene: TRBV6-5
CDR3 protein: CASSYSLWADGYTF

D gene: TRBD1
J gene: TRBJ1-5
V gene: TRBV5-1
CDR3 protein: CASSSEGAMGQPQHF

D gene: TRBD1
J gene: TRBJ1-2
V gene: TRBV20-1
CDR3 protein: CSARDPPDRANYGYTF

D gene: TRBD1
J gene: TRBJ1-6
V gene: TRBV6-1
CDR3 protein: CASSEEDRANSPLHF

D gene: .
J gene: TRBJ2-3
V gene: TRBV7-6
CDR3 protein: CASSPGDGSIFTATDTQYF

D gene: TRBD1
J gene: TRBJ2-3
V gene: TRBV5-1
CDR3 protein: CASSSTPDRGFSDTQYF

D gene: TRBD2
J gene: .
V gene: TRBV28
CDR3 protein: CASSLPTSGGWETQYF

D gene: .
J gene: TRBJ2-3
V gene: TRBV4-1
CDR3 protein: CASSQEFGSDTQYF

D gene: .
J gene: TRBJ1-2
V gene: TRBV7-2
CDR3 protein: CASSFITDSPYGYTF